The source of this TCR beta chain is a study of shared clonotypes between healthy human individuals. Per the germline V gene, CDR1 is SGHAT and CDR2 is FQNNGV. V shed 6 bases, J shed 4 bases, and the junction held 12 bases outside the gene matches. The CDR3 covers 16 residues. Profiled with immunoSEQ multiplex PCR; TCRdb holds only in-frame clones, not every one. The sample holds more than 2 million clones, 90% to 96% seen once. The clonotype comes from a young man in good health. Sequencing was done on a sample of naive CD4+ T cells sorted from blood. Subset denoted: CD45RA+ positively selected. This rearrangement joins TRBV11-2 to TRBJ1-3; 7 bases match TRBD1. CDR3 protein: CASRLPQDRLGNTIYF. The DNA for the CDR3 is TGTGCCAGCAGGCTACCCCAGGACAGGCTCGGAAACACCATATATTTT.